This note documents a single T cell receptor beta chain sequence. The data belong to a study of blood T cell repertoires in COVID-19. Study in general: PBMCs, B-cell-depleted T cells, or T cells provided the cDNA or gDNA that made up the material.

V dropped 4 bases and J dropped 0; count of bases not matched to a gene: 3. The CDR3 sequence is 15 residues long. Germline V gene data show CDR1 as MNHEY and CDR2 as SMNVEV (reference sequence). Original methodology: Quantification of nucleated cells was approximated via reference gene primer amplification. The data were produced by immunoSEQ multiplex PCR, yet TCRdb's version contains in-frame clones alone and is incomplete. The V and J calls and clone size were taken over from that table, and D and trimming were inferred from the DNA. The repertoire has around 250,000 clones, approximately 88% of them found once; the top ten carry 0.7%.

The clonotype was recovered from a human donor in a cohort sampled during active COVID-19. The V and J genes are TRBV27 and TRBJ2-7, with TRBD1 identical over 10 bases. The sequenced sample consisted of peripheral blood. The CDR3 is CASSSDRGNSYEQYF. The CDR3, as DNA: TGTGCCAGCAGTTCGGACAGGGGGAACTCCTACGAGCAGTACTTC.